This T cell receptor beta chain originates from a study of T-cell memory formation after mild COVID-19. Each CDR3 protein is one row after TCRdb ran MiXCR on the 5' RACE reads. The sample consists of 400,000 to 550,000 distinct CDR3 sequences, roughly 23% of them appearing once. Trimming removed 2 bases from V and 7 bases from J, with 5 bases in between. Germline CDR1 MNHEY, CDR2 SVGAGI. The length of the CDR3 is 11 residues. V is TRBV6-5 and J is TRBJ1-1, with D unclear. The specimen was PBMCs or a T cell subset sorted from them (not recorded which). The origin of this receptor is an adult woman who had mild COVID-19 (a few samples of this study predate the infection). Cell type and time point are not known. DNA of the CDR3: TGTGCCAGCAGTTACAGCGGTGAAGCTTTCTTT. Protein product: CASSYSGEAFF.